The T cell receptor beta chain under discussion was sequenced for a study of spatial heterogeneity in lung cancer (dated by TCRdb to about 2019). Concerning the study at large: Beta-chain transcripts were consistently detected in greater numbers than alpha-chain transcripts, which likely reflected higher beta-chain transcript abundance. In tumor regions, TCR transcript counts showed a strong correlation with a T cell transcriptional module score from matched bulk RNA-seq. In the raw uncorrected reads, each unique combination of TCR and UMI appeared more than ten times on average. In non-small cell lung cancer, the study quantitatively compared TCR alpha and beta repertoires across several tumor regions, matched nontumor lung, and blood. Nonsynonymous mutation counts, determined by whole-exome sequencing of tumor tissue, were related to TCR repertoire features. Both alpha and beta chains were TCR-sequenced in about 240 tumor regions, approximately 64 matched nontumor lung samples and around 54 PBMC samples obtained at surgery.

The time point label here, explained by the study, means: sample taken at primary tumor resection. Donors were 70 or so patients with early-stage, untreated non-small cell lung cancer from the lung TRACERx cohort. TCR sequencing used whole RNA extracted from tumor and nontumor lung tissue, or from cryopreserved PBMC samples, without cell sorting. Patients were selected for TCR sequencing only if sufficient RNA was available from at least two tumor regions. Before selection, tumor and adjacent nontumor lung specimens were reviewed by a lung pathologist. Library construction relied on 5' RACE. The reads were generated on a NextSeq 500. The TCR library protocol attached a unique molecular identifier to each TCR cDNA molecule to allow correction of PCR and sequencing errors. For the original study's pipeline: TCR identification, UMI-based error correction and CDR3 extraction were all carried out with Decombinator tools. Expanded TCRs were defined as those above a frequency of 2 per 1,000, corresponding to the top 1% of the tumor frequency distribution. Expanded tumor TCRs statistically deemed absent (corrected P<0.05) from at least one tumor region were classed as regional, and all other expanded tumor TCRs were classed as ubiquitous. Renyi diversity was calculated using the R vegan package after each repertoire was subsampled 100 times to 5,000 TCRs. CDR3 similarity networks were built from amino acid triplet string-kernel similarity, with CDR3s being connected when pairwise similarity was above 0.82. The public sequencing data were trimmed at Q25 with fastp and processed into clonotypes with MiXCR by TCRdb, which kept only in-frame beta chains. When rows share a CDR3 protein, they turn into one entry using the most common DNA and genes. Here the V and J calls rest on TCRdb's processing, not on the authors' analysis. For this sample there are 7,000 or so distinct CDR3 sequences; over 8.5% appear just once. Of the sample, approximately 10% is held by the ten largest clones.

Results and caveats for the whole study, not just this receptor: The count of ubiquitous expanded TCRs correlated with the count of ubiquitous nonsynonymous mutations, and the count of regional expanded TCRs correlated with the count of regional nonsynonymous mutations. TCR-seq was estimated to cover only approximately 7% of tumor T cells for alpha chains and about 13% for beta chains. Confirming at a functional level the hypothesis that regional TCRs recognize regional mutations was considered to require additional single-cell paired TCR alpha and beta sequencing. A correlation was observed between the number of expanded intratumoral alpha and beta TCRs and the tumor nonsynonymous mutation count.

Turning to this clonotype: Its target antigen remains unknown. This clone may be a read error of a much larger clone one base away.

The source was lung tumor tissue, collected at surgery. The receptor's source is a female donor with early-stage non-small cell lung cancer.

The CDR3 reads CASSLEGGKVFF. In nucleotides, the sequence is TGCGCCAGCAGCTTGGAAGGTGGGAAAGTTTTCTTT. This chain joins TRBV5-1 to TRBJ1-1, with the D gene call left open. The junction carries 13 bases between V and J, which are trimmed by 0 bases and 13 bases respectively. In the germline V gene, CDR1 corresponds to SGHRS and CDR2 to YFSETQ. The CDR3 runs 12 amino acids, cysteine and phenylalanine included. Of the read, only the CDR3 DNA is kept; its 36 bases are in frame from base 1.